This TCR beta chain was profiled in a study of blood T cell repertoires in COVID-19. TCRdb's copy holds only in-frame clones and misses some; the assay was immunoSEQ multiplex PCR. The table has about 76,000 clones, more than 75% seen once. Trimming cost V 5 bases and J 1 base, with 9 bases left between them. Germline lookup yields CDR1 SQVTM and CDR2 ANQGSEA. This CDR3 comprises 13 residues. The V call is TRBV29-1, the J call TRBJ1-5; D call uncertain. This TCR derives from a man aged 55 to 70 with COVID-19, enrolled during active disease. The sequencing input was peripheral blood. Here the CDR3 reads CSVLGGSNQPQHF. CDR3 DNA: TGCAGCGTTTTAGGCGGGAGCAATCAGCCCCAGCATTTT.